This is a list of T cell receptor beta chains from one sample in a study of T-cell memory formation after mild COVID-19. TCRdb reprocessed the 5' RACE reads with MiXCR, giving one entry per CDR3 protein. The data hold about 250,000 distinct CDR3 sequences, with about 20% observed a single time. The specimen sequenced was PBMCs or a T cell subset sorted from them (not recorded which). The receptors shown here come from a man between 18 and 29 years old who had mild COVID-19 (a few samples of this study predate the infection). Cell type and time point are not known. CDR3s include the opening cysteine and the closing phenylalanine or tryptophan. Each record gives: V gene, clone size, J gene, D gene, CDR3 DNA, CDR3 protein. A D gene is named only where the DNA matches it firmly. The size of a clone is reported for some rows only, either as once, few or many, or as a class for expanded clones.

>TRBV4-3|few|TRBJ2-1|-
TGCGCCAGCAGCCAAGATTCGGGTGACAATGAGCAGTTCTTC
CASSQDSGDNEQFF
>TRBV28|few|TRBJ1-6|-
TGTGCCAGCAGTTTAAGTCAGGGGACAACAATCCCCCTCCACTTT
CASSLSQGTTIPLHF
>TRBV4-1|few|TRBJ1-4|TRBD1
TGCGCCAGCAGCCGGCTTCCAGGGGGTGGGTCGGAAAAACTGTTTTTT
CASSRLPGGGSEKLFF
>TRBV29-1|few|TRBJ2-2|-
TGCAGCGTGCAGGGGACGTTGGACACCGGGGAGCTGTTTTTT
CSVQGTLDTGELFF
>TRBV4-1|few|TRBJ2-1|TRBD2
TGCGCCAGCAGAACCACTAGCGGGGCACACAATGAGCAGTTCTTC
CASRTTSGAHNEQFF
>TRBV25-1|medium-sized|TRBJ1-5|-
TGTGCCAGCAGTGACCGGGCCTGGGACAGCAATCAGCCCCAGCATTTT
CASSDRAWDSNQPQHF
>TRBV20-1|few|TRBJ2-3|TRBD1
TGCAGTGCTATAACTGGACCGGGACAGGGTCTCGCAGATACGCAGTATTTT
CSAITGPGQGLADTQYF
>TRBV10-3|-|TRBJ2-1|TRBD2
TGTGCCATCAGTGAGTCGGATCGGGGGGGCCCCTACAATGAGCAGTTCTTC
CAISESDRGGPYNEQFF
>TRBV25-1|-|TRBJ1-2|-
TGTGCCAGCATGGAAAACTATGGCTACACCTTC
CASMENYGYTF
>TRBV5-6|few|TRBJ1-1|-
TGTGCCAGCAGCTCCCCTAACACTGAAGCTTTCTTT
CASSSPNTEAFF
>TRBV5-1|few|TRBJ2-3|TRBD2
TGCGCCAGCAGGACACCAGCGGGGACTATGATGGGGACGCAGTATTTT
CASRTPAGTMMGTQYF
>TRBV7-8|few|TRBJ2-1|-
TGTGCCAGCAGCTTCGGTTCCCCACGGGGCAATGAGCAGTTCTTC
CASSFGSPRGNEQFF
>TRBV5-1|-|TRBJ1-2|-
TGCGCCAGCAGCTTGAGGACAAACTATGGCTACACCTTC
CASSLRTNYGYTF
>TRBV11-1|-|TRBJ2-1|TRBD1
TGTGCCAGCGGCCACAGGGGGCTGGCGTACAATGAGCAGTTCTTC
CASGHRGLAYNEQFF
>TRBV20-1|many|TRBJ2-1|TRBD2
TGCAGTGCTAGAGGACTAGCGGGGGACTCCTACAATGAGCAGTTCTTC
CSARGLAGDSYNEQFF
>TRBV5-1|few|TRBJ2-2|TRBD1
TGCGCCAGCAGCTTCCGGGACAGTCGCAACACCGGGGAGCTGTTTTTT
CASSFRDSRNTGELFF
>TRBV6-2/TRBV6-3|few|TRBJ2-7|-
TGTGCCAGCAGTTATAACAGACGGGACGAGCAGTACTTC
CASSYNRRDEQYF
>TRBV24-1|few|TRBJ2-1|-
TGTGCCACCAGTGATTCGAGGGGCAATGAGCAGTTCTTC
CATSDSRGNEQFF
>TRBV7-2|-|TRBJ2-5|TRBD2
TGTGCCAGCGCCCCTGGGGGGGGAAGCGGGGAGACCCAGTACTTC
CASAPGGGSGETQYF
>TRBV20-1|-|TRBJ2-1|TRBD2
TGCAGTGGGGAAGGTCTGAGTGGACTAGCTCCCGGGGGTGAGCAGTTCTTC
CSGEGLSGLAPGGEQFF
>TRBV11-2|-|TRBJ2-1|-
TGTGCCAGCAGCCGAGCCTCCTACTCCTACAATGAGCAGTTCTTC
CASSRASYSYNEQFF
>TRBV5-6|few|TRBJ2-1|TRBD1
TGTGCCAGCAGCTTACCGGGACAGGGTCAGGATGAGCAGTTCTTC
CASSLPGQGQDEQFF
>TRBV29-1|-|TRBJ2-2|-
TGCAGCGTTGAGGTCATGAACCCTCGGAACACCGGGGAGCTGTTTTTT
CSVEVMNPRNTGELFF
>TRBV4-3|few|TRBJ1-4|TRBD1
TGCGCCAGCAGCCAAGGGGACAGGGGTGAAAAACTGTTTTTT
CASSQGDRGEKLFF
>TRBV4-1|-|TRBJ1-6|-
TGCGCCAGCAGCCCCTTAGGGGTTCAGCTCCACTTT
CASSPLGVQLHF
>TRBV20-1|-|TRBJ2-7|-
TGCAGTGCTGCTCCGGGACTGGGACACCACGAGCAGTACTTC
CSAAPGLGHHEQYF
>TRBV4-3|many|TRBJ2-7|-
TGCGCCAGCAGCCAAGCCGGGGGCTCCTACGAGCAGTACTTC
CASSQAGGSYEQYF
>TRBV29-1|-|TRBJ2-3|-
TGCAGCGTTGAGTTCAGGTTGGATGATACGCAGTATTTT
CSVEFRLDDTQYF
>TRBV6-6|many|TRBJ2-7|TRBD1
TGTGCCAGCAGACGGGACAGGGACTTGTCCTACGAGCAGTACTTC
CASRRDRDLSYEQYF